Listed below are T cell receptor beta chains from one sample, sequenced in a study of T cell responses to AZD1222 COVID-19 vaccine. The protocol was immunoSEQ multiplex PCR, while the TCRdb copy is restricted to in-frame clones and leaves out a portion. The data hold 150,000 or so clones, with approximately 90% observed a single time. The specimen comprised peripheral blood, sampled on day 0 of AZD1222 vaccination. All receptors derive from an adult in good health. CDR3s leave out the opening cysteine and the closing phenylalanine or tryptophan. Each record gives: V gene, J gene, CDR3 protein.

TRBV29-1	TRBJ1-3	SVGAASGNTIY
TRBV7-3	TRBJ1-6	ASSRQNTGNSPLH
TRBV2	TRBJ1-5	ASSEEYGVRRPQH
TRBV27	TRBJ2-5	ASSSGTRFLLGTQY
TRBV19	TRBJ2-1	ASSIGGGQGLNEQF
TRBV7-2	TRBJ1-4	ASSLRQGAEKLF
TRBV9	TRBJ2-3	ASSQRGYSTDTQY
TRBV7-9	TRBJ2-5	ASSSRGLMETQY
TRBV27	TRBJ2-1	ASSFSGVEF
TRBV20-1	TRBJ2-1	SASSPGQSTYNEQF
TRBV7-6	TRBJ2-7	ASSINWEQY
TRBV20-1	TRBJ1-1	SASRGPGTEAF
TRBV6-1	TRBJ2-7	ASSETSYEQY
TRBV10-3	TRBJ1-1	AISGMNTEAF
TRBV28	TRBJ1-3	ASSFGSSGNTIY
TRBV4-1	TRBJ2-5	ASSQDRPTFETQY
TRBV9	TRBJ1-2	ASSTPVVGDRGRKVQGYT
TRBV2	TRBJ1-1	ASSKQGAGNTEAF
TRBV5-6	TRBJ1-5	ASSFRGDRSQPQH
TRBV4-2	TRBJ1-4	ASSQVQLGDEKLF
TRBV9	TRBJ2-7	ASSKTGTGIENEQY
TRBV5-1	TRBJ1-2	ASSPGQGAWGYT
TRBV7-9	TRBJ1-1	ASSLDGMNTEAF
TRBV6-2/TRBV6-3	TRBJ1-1	ASSYGTGTGNTEAF
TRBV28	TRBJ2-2	ASRLAGVRGELF
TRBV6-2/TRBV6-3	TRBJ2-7	ASSRIPLLGLKEQY
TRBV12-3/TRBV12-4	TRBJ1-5	ASSLLDQPQH
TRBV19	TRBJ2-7	ASSIRQGAREQY
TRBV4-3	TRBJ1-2	ASSQDRGYGYT
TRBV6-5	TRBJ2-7	ASSSSPYEQY
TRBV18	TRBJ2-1	ASSPQRGMNEQF
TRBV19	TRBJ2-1	ASSIASGGNNEQF
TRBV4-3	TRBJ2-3	ASSLDGPSGVGTDTQY
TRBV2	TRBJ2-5	ASSSNNQETQY
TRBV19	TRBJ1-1	ASSYLDRGRTEAF
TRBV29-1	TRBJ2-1	SVRGGTGVEQF
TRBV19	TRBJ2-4	ASSGGPIPY
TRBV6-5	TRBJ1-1	ASSPPTQGAEAF
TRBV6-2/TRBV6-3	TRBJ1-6	ASSTGPSNSPLH